The 15 T cell receptor beta chains below all came from one sample that was sequenced in a study of PD-1 blockade in classical Hodgkin lymphoma (dated by TCRdb to 2020 to 2022). The library was produced with the immunoSEQ multiplex PCR assay. TCRdb re-hosts the immuneACCESS table, in-frame sequences only. Its copies lack some clones; in the studies checked, an unresolved V gene accounts for under half of them, and the cause for the rest is not known. The sample includes 24,000 or so clones, with roughly 79% observed a single time. 15% to 20% of the sample lies in the top ten. What this sample's time point label stands for: cycle 2 day 1 (C2D1) of nivolumab. Relapse after autologous stem cell transplantation had occurred in all trial patients, and cohorts A, B and C were distinguished by prior brentuximab vedotin exposure. Sequencing was performed on peripheral blood mononuclear cells (PBMCs), taken before the second cycle of nivolumab. The receptors were sampled from a human donor with classical Hodgkin lymphoma.

This rearrangement joins TRBV30 to TRBJ2-7, with a possible D match to TRBD1 (6 bases). The CDR3 loop spans 12 amino acids. The germline V gene encodes CDR1 GTSNPN and CDR2 SVGIG (reference sequence). The V and J ends lost 5 bases and 4 bases respectively, with 12 bases between them. The CDR3 sequence: CAWDRRTYEQYF. In DNA form, the CDR3 reads TGTGCCTGGGACAGGAGGACGTACGAGCAGTACTTC.

The V and J genes are TRBV2 and TRBJ1-4; D perhaps matches TRBD1 (6 bases). The germline CDR1 and CDR2 sequences are SNHLY and FYNNEI. The CDR3 consists of 13 residues. V was trimmed by 6 bases and J by 7 bases, leaving 12 bases between them. The CDR3 is CASSAGDGEKLFF. Written as DNA, the CDR3 is TGTGCCAGCAGCGCAGGGGACGGTGAAAAACTGTTTTTT.

The chain couples TRBV7-9 to TRBJ2-7; no reliable D call. The length of the CDR3 is 14 residues. CDR1 is SEHNR, CDR2 FQNEAQ, per germline (reference sequence). Trimming removed 0 bases at V and 3 bases at J, with 9 bases between. The CDR3 coding sequence is TGTGCCAGCAGCTTAGCCCCCCAGATCTACGAGCAGTACTTC. Translating it yields CASSLAPQIYEQYF.

CDR3 sequence reads: CASSPDGYTDTQYF. CDR3 bases: TGCGCCAGCAGCCCGGACGGTTACACAGATACGCAGTATTTT. The rearrangement links TRBV5-1 to TRBJ2-3, with D uncertain. The length of the CDR3 is 14 residues. Trimming removed 4 bases from V and 2 bases from J, with 11 bases in between. Germline CDR1 SGHRS, CDR2 YFSETQ.

The chain employs TRBV11-2 and TRBJ2-5; 10 bases align to TRBD2. CDR1 and CDR2 from the germline V gene are SGHAT and FQNNGV. J lost 4 bases, V lost 5 bases, and 10 bases had no gene match. The CDR3 has 16 amino acids. DNA for the CDR3: TGTGCCAGCAGCCCAGGGACTAGCGTGGGGGGAGAGACCCAGTACTTC. Translated: CASSPGTSVGGETQYF.

This sequence joins TRBV7-8 and TRBJ2-7; D unresolved. V dropped 1 base and J dropped 1 base, with 5 bases sitting between them. The germline CDR1 and CDR2 sequences are SGHVS and FQNEAQ. CDR3 length equals 13 residues. The CDR3 sequence is CASSLGVSYEQYF. CDR3 nucleotide sequence: TGTGCCAGCAGCTTAGGAGTTTCCTACGAGCAGTACTTC.

The chain uses TRBV2 and TRBJ2-1; 9 nucleotides line up with TRBD2. The CDR3 is made up of 15 amino acids. Germline CDR1 reads SNHLY; CDR2 reads FYNNEI. The V gene end was trimmed by 3 bases and the J gene end by 1 base; junction bases not matched to a gene: 1. The DNA for the CDR3 is TGTGCCAGCAGTGACCTAGCGGGATCCTACAATGAGCAGTTCTTC. This translates into CASSDLAGSYNEQFF.

V usage is TRBV5-4 and J usage is TRBJ2-3; D not certain. Germline loops: CDR1 SGHNT, CDR2 YYREEE (reference sequence). Trimming removed 8 bases at V and 2 bases at J, with 9 bases between. This CDR3 region has 12 residues. CDR3 in DNA: TGTGCCAGTTCCCCGCACACAGATACGCAGTATTTT. Translated: CASSPHTDTQYF.

This clone was observed a few times. The chain uses TRBV19 and TRBJ1-5; D remains ambiguous. The CDR3 is made up of 14 amino acids. CDR1 is LNHDA and CDR2 is SQIVND in the germline V gene (reference sequence). Trimming pared 4 bases from V and 4 bases from J, leaving 11 bases between. In DNA form, the CDR3 reads TGTGCCAGTAGTAGAAGCAGAGGGAATCAGCCCCAGCATTTT. This translates into CASSRSRGNQPQHF.

This chain uses TRBV5-1 with TRBJ1-1; tentatively, D is TRBD1 (6 bases). Germline loops: CDR1 SGHRS, CDR2 YFSETQ. This CDR3 has 13 amino acids. V gave up 0 bases and J gave up 7 bases, with 10 bases separating them. The CDR3 region has the DNA TGCGCCAGCAGCTTGGGCCAAGGGGGTGAAGCTTTCTTT. It codes for CASSLGQGGEAFF.

The chain couples TRBV25-1 to TRBJ2-1, with D unclear. The CDR3 covers 13 residues. V lost 1 base and J lost 8, with 9 bases in between. From germline, CDR1 is MGHDK and CDR2 SYGVNS. CDR3 in amino acids: CASSEFLGDEQFF. CDR3 DNA sequence: TGTGCCAGCAGTGAATTCCTAGGAGATGAGCAGTTCTTC.

The CDR3 is CASSDGETGGREQYF. The CDR3 DNA reads TGTGCCAGCAGTGATGGTGAGACAGGGGGCCGCGAGCAGTACTTC. The rearrangement joins TRBV2 to TRBJ2-7; TRBD1 agrees at 10 bases. Trimming took 3 bases from V and 6 from J; bases not matched to a gene: 8. CDR3 length equals 15 residues. Per germline, CDR1 SNHLY and CDR2 FYNNEI. The full variable domain, completed using reference TRBV2 and TRBJ2-7, is EPEVTQTPSHQVTQMGQEVILRCVPISNHLYFYWYRQILGQKVEFLVSFYNNEISEKSEIFDDQFSVERPDGSNFTLKIRSTKLEDSAMYFCASSDGETGGREQYFGPGTRLTVT.

This chain joins TRBV15 and TRBJ1-5; D is uncertain. CDR3 size: 16 residues. Trimming pared 3 bases from V and 0 bases from J, leaving 12 bases between. Germline assignment: CDR1 LNHNV and CDR2 YYDKDF (reference sequence). The CDR3 region has the DNA TGTGCCACCAGCAGTTCCAGTGACTATAGCAATCAGCCCCAGCATTTT. This encodes CATSSSSDYSNQPQHF.

CDR3 DNA: TGTGCCAGCAGTGATGTCCTATCTGGGTTACACGAGCAGTACTTC. Amino acid sequence: CASSDVLSGLHEQYF. V usage is TRBV6-1 and J usage is TRBJ2-7; the D is unclear. CDR1 is MNHNS, CDR2 SASEGT, per germline. The CDR3 runs to 15 residues. With 3 bases removed from V and 5 bases from J, the gap between germline ends came to 17 bases.

V and J are TRBV6-1 and TRBJ2-2, with D unclear. Germline V lookup: CDR1 MNHNS, CDR2 SASEGT. The CDR3 is made up of 12 amino acids. V lost 5 bases to trimming and J lost 4 bases, with 5 bases between them. The CDR3 DNA follows: TGTGCCAGCAGTCTTAGCACCGGGGAGCTGTTTTTT. It translates to CASSLSTGELFF.